The source of this TCR beta chain is a study of Tregs in tolerant kidney transplant recipients. Study-wide findings and caveats: The small number of patients limits these findings pending further validation.

Assay used: immunoSEQ multiplex PCR; TCRdb lists only in-frame clones, some missing. The sample table includes 25,000 to 35,000 clones. Trimming took 5 bases from V and 4 from J, leaving 15 bases between them. The CDR3 has 14 residues. In germline, CDR1 is DFQATT, CDR2 SNEGSKA (reference sequence). A word on this clone: Its specificity is unknown. The read finishes 3 residues shy of the CDR3 end, and the germline J gene is used to complete it.

Mixed chimerism was transient after nonmyeloablative marrow transplants from related graft donors. This chain connects TRBV20-1 to TRBJ2-1; D may match TRBD1 or TRBD2 (9 bases each). The source of this sequence is a human patient who received a combined kidney and bone marrow transplant. The graft donor may account for some of the T cells. The input for sequencing was CD4+ T cells from blood (PBMCs), taken 24 months after the transplant. CDR3 amino acids: CSALAGQGYNEQFF. The sequenced part of the CDR3 DNA is TGCAGTGCTCTAGCGGGACAGGGATACAATGAG.